A selection of T cell receptor beta chains follows, all from one sample in a study of control samples from healthy donors and cancer patients. Assay: immunoSEQ multiplex PCR; the TCRdb copy retains only in-frame clones and omits some. This sample yields over 15,000 clones, of which roughly 85% are seen a single time; around 28% belongs to the top ten. What was sequenced was PBMCs. The receptor source for this set is a man of 80 years or more with head and neck cancer. The CDR3 runs from the conserved cysteine through the conserved F or W. A D gene is named only where the DNA matches it firmly. Clone size is given for some rows only: seen once, a few or many times, or a class if the clone is expanded.

clone size	V gene	D gene	J gene	CDR3 DNA	CDR3 protein
.	TRBV29-1	.	TRBJ2-2	TGCAGCGTTGATGGCTACGCGAACACCGGGGAGCTGTTTTTT	CSVDGYANTGELFF
.	TRBV5-1	.	TRBJ2-1	TGCGCCAGCAGCTTGGAGGGTCTTCAAAATGAGCAGTTCTTC	CASSLEGLQNEQFF
.	TRBV4-3	.	TRBJ1-3	TGCGCCAGCAGCCAAGACCAGAGCTCTGGAAACACCATATATTTT	CASSQDQSSGNTIYF
few	TRBV28	.	TRBJ1-2	TGTGCCAGCACCGGGGACGGACGATATGGCTACACCTTC	CASTGDGRYGYTF
.	TRBV27	.	TRBJ2-7	TGTGCCAGCAGTTTAGAGGCAGATTACGAGCAGTACTTC	CASSLEADYEQYF
.	TRBV6-1	.	TRBJ2-1	TGTGCCAGCAGTGAACCCGGGGCAAATGAGCAGTTCTTC	CASSEPGANEQFF
once	TRBV5-6	TRBD2	TRBJ2-1	TGTGCCAGCAGCTTGGAACGGGGGGGCTCCTACAATGAGCAGTTCTTC	CASSLERGGSYNEQFF
.	TRBV11-3	TRBD2	TRBJ2-7	TGTGCCAGCAGCCTTTTTACGGGGGGCTCCTACGAGCAGTACTTC	CASSLFTGGSYEQYF
.	TRBV5-6	.	TRBJ1-1	TGTGCCAGCAACTCCAAGTTCTGGGCAGGGCCCAACACTGAAGCTTTCTTT	CASNSKFWAGPNTEAFF
.	TRBV7-9	.	TRBJ1-4	TGTGCCAGCAGCTTTTCTGGGACGGCTCAAAATGAAAAACTGTTTTTT	CASSFSGTAQNEKLFF
.	TRBV18	.	TRBJ1-3	TGTGCCAGCTCAACCTTGGGAAACACCATATATTTT	CASSTLGNTIYF
.	TRBV28	TRBD1	TRBJ2-7	TGTGCCAGCACCGGGACAGGGTGGAACGAGCAGTACTTC	CASTGTGWNEQYF
.	TRBV24-1	TRBD2	TRBJ2-1	TGTGCCACCAGTGTTGGGGGGAGGGCCTCGGGCTCCTACAATGAGCAGTTCTTC	CATSVGGRASGSYNEQFF
.	TRBV6-5	TRBD1	TRBJ2-1	TGTGCCAGCAGTACCTCAGGGGGCACCTACAATGAGCAGTTCTTC	CASSTSGGTYNEQFF
once	TRBV5-1	TRBD1	TRBJ2-3	TGCGCCAGCAGCCCTGGGACAGAGCTCAGCACAGATACGCAGTATTTT	CASSPGTELSTDTQYF
.	TRBV18	.	TRBJ2-7	TGTGCCAGCTCACGGGACCGGCTTTTAGAGCAGTACTTC	CASSRDRLLEQYF
.	TRBV7-9	.	TRBJ2-2	TGTGCCAGCAGCTTAGCGCAGCTATCCGGGGAGCTGTTTTTT	CASSLAQLSGELFF
.	TRBV5-5	.	TRBJ1-3	TGTGCCAGCAGCTTGGTCCGGGGCGGGAACACCATATATTTT	CASSLVRGGNTIYF
.	TRBV7-8	.	TRBJ2-5	TGTGCCAGCAGCTATCAAATTCAAGAGACCCAGTACTTC	CASSYQIQETQYF
.	TRBV19	.	TRBJ1-5	TGTGCCAGTAGGTGGACAGACCTGGGGAGTAATCAGCCCCAGCATTTT	CASRWTDLGSNQPQHF
few	TRBV6-2/TRBV6-3	.	TRBJ2-5	TGTGCCAGCAGTTACCGTATGACAGAGACCCAGTACTTC	CASSYRMTETQYF
.	TRBV7-9	.	TRBJ1-1	TGTGCCAGCAGCTTAGCAGGGAACACTGAAGCTTTCTTT	CASSLAGNTEAFF
.	TRBV11-2	TRBD2	TRBJ2-1	TGTGCCAGCGCAGGAGCGGGGGGGGTCGCTGAGCAGTTCTTC	CASAGAGGVAEQFF
.	TRBV5-1	TRBD1	TRBJ1-4	TGCGCCAGCAGCTTGGACGCGGGACAGGGTGCTGAAAAACTGTTTTTT	CASSLDAGQGAEKLFF
.	TRBV3-1/TRBV3-2	TRBD1	TRBJ1-3	TGTGCCAGCAGCCCCCGCGGCAGGGGGATTGGAAACACCATATATTTT	CASSPRGRGIGNTIYF
once	TRBV3-1/TRBV3-2	.	TRBJ2-2	TGTGCCAGCAGCCAAGGATTACTAGCGAACACCGGGGAGCTGTTTTTT	CASSQGLLANTGELFF